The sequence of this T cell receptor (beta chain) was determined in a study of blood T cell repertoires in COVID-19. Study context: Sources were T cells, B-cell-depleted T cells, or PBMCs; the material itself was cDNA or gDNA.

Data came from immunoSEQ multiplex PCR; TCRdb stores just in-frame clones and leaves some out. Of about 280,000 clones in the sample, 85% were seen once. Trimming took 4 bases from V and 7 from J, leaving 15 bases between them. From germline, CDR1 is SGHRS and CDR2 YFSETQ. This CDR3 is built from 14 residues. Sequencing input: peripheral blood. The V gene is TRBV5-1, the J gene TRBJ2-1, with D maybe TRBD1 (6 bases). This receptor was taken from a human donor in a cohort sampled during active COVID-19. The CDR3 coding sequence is TGCGCCAGCAGCCCTAGGACAGTTACGAATGAGCAGTTCTTC. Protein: CASSPRTVTNEQFF.